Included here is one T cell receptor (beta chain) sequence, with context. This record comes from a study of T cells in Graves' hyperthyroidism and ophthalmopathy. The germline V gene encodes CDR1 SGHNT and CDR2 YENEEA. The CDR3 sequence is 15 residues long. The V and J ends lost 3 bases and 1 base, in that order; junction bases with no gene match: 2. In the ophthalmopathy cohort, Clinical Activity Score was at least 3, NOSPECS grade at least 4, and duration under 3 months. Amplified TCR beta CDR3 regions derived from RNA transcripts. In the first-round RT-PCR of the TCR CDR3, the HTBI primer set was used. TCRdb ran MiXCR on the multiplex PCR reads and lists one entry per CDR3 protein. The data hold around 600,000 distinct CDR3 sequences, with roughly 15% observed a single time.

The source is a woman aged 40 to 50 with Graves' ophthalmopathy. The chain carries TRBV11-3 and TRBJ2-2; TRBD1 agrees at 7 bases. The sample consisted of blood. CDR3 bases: TGTGCCAGCAGCTTGACAGGGATGAACACCGGGGAGCTGTTTTTT. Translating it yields CASSLTGMNTGELFF.